This passage covers 23 T cell receptor beta chains from one sample sequenced in a study of circulating and synovial CD4+ cells in juvenile arthritis. This table comes from immunoSEQ multiplex PCR, and its TCRdb copy is limited to in-frame clones, with some not included. The table includes 3,400 or so clones, 81% detected once. The source material was CD4+ T cells from synovial fluid. Source of these receptors: a human donor with juvenile idiopathic arthritis.

The genes are TRBV9 and TRBJ2-7; 10 bases are shared with TRBD2. The CDR3 covers 15 residues. The V segment lost 4 bases and the J segment 1 base; nucleotides outside the gene matches: 5. CDR1 and CDR2 from the germline V gene are SGDLS and YYNGEE. Written as DNA, the CDR3 is TGTGCCAGCAGCCCGCAACTAGCGGGGTCCTACGAGCAGTACTTC. Translated: CASSPQLAGSYEQYF.

Concerning this clone itself: Within the sample, other DNA sequences also encode this same CDR3. V is TRBV6-6 and J is TRBJ1-1; D unclear. Germline V gene sequence: CDR1 MNHNY, CDR2 SVGAGI (reference sequence). V shed 2 bases and J shed 3 bases, with 10 bases lying between them. The CDR3 has 14 amino acids. CDR3: CASSYRSGDTEAFF. As DNA, the CDR3 is TGTGCCAGCAGTTACCGGAGCGGGGACACTGAAGCTTTCTTT.

This clone was observed a handful of times. The chain is built from TRBV4-1 and TRBJ1-4; 8 nucleotides match TRBD1. V was pared by 4 bases and J by 8 bases, with 6 bases of the junction left unmatched. The CDR3 has 14 amino acids. The V gene's germline CDR1 is MGHRA and CDR2 YSYEKL. CDR3 protein: CASSRGQGREKLFF. Here the CDR3 DNA reads TGCGCCAGCAGCCGAGGACAGGGACGAGAAAAACTGTTTTTT.

This clone was counted between two and nine times. The chain carries TRBV30 and TRBJ1-6; the D gene is possibly TRBD1 (6 bases). V lost 3 bases and J lost 5, with 11 bases in between. The CDR3 length is 14 residues. Per germline, CDR1 GTSNPN and CDR2 SVGIG (reference sequence). The chain's CDR3 is CAWRVAGDNSPLHF. As DNA, the CDR3 is TGTGCCTGGAGGGTGGCAGGGGATAATTCACCCCTCCACTTT.

The chain uses TRBV30 and TRBJ2-7; 7 bases agree with TRBD2. V shed 5 bases and J 3 bases; nucleotides not matched to a gene: 4. The CDR3 is made up of 12 amino acids. CDR1 is GTSNPN, CDR2 SVGIG, per germline (reference sequence). Here the CDR3 reads CAWGASGYEQYF. Here the CDR3 DNA reads TGTGCCTGGGGGGCTAGCGGCTACGAGCAGTACTTC. Filled out from reference TRBV30 and TRBJ2-7, the complete variable domain reads SQTIHQWPATLVQPVGSPLSLECTVEGTSNPNLYWYRQAAGRGLQLLFYSVGIGQISSEVPQNLSASRPQDRQFILSSKKLLLSDSGFYLCAWGASGYEQYFGPGTRLTVT.

The chain carries TRBV29-1 and TRBJ1-1, with D unresolved. This CDR3 is built from 12 residues. Germline CDR1 and CDR2: SQVTM and ANQGSEA. The ends were cut back, 7 bases at V and 1 base at J, with 10 bases in the middle. CDR3 loop: CSALQQNTEAFF. Here the CDR3 DNA reads TGCAGCGCCTTACAGCAGAACACTGAAGCTTTCTTT.

The gene calls are TRBV30 and TRBJ1-1; D perhaps matches TRBD1 (6 bases). This CDR3 region has 13 residues. V was cut by 4 bases and J by 5 bases, with 14 bases left in between. Germline assignment: CDR1 GTSNPN and CDR2 SVGIG (reference sequence). CDR3 protein: CAWTGDAGTEAFF. CDR3 in DNA: TGTGCCTGGACAGGGGACGCAGGGACTGAAGCTTTCTTT.

This chain uses TRBV6-5 with TRBJ2-3; tentative D call: TRBD1 (6 bases). V was shortened by 6 bases and J by 5 bases, with 9 bases between the two germline ends. CDR3 length: 12 amino acids. Germline V CDR1 and CDR2: MNHEY, SVGAGI. The CDR3 loop is CASSFRGDTQYF. The DNA for the CDR3 is TGTGCCAGCAGCTTCAGGGGAGATACGCAGTATTTT.

The V gene is TRBV19, the J gene TRBJ2-1; D is unresolved. The CDR3 sequence is 15 residues long. V lost 3 bases to trimming and J lost 0 bases, with 9 bases between them. Germline CDR1 and CDR2: LNHDA and SQIVND (reference sequence). The CDR3 reads CASSMGRHSYNEQFF. For the CDR3, the DNA is TGTGCCAGTAGTATGGGCCGGCACTCCTACAATGAGCAGTTCTTC.

This clone was found once. Other DNA variants within this sample encode the same CDR3. The chain uses TRBV2 and TRBJ1-1; D possibly corresponds to TRBD1 (5 bases). CDR3 length: 13 residues. The germline V gene has CDR1 SNHLY and CDR2 FYNNEI. V was shortened by 4 bases and J by 5 bases, with 11 bases between the two germline ends. The CDR3 DNA reads as TGTGCCAGCAGTGGTCAGGGTAGGACTGAAGCTTTCTTT. Its translation is CASSGQGRTEAFF.

This clone was seen just once. The CDR3 spells CASSDSMSLGGGAGTEAFF. The CDR3 DNA is TGTGCCAGCAGTGACTCGATGTCGTTGGGCGGGGGCGCAGGCACTGAAGCTTTCTTT. The chain recombines TRBV6-4 with TRBJ1-1; D is possibly TRBD1 (6 bases). V dropped 0 bases and J dropped 4 bases, with 24 bases sitting between them. The CDR3 loop spans 19 amino acids. Germline CDR1 reads MRHNA; CDR2 reads SNTAGT.

V and J are TRBV21-1 and TRBJ2-7; TRBD2 is the table's D call, not checked against the DNA. TRBV21-1 is a listed pseudogene. The CDR3 runs to 16 residues. The CDR3 region has the DNA TGTGCCAGCAGACACGACCTTTGCGGGAGGGAGTACGAGCAGTACTTC. It is translated as CASRHDLCGREYEQYF.

CDR3 sequence: CASSLGSGGIRTEAFF. Written as DNA, the CDR3 is TGCGCCAGCAGTCTCGGCAGTGGGGGGATTAGAACTGAAGCTTTCTTT. The genes are TRBV5-1 and TRBJ1-1; tentatively, D is TRBD1 (5 bases). The ends were cut back, 5 bases at V and 5 bases at J, with 22 bases in the middle. Germline V gene data show CDR1 as SGHRS and CDR2 as YFSETQ. The CDR3 contains 16 residues.

In the case of this clone: Other DNA variants within this sample encode the same CDR3. The chain has TRBV7-3 and TRBJ2-5, with 9 bases matching TRBD1. The V segment lost 5 bases and the J segment 5 bases; nucleotides outside the gene matches: 9. Germline loops: CDR1 SGHTA, CDR2 FQGTGA. This CDR3 spans 15 amino acids. This chain's CDR3 is CASSLKGQGGETQYF. The CDR3 nucleotides read TGTGCCAGCAGCCTAAAGGGACAGGGCGGGGAGACCCAGTACTTC.

The chain employs TRBV18 and TRBJ2-3, with 8 bases identical to TRBD2. After removal of 3 bases from V and 4 bases from J, the junction contained 9 bases not matched to a gene. Germline loops: CDR1 KGHSH, CDR2 LQKENI. The CDR3 is made up of 16 amino acids. The CDR3 DNA follows: TGTGCCAGCTCACCGAGCAGCGGGAGAAGGGCAGATACGCAGTATTTT. It yields the protein CASSPSSGRRADTQYF.

The rearrangement uses TRBV19 and TRBJ2-3; 7 bases fit TRBD1. The CDR3 is made up of 16 amino acids. Germline V CDR1 and CDR2: LNHDA, SQIVND (reference sequence). V trimming: 6 bases; J trimming: 2 bases; junction bases outside the gene matches: 11. The CDR3 DNA follows: TGTGCCAGTAGCAGGGGGACAGACCTTTTCACAGATACGCAGTATTTT. Its protein product is CASSRGTDLFTDTQYF.

The CDR3 sequence: CASSVRQNYNQPQHF. The CDR3 DNA sequence: TGTGCCAGTAGTGTACGACAGAATTACAATCAGCCCCAGCATTTT. The chain employs TRBV19 and TRBJ1-5; tentative D call: TRBD1 (5 bases). Germline assignment: CDR1 LNHDA and CDR2 SQIVND (reference sequence). V lost 5 bases and J 3 bases, leaving 14 bases between the germline ends. The CDR3 consists of 15 residues. The whole variable domain, remainder taken from reference TRBV19 and TRBJ1-5, is DGGITQSPKYLFRKEGQNVTLSCEQNLNHDAMYWYRQDPGQGLRLIYYSQIVNDFQKGDIAEGYSVSREKKESFPLTVTSAQKNPTAFYLCASSVRQNYNQPQHFGDGTRLSIL.

J is TRBJ2-2 and V is TRBV9; 7 bases align to TRBD1. The CDR3 has 16 amino acids. In germline, CDR1 is SGDLS, CDR2 YYNGEE. J lost 0 bases, V lost 0 bases, and 2 bases had no gene match. This CDR3 reads CASSVGQGPNTGELFF. For the CDR3, the DNA is TGTGCCAGCAGCGTAGGACAGGGACCGAACACCGGGGAGCTGTTTTTT.

This chain links TRBV7-9 with TRBJ2-5, with D maybe TRBD2 (5 bases). The CDR3 spans 15 residues. V shed 2 bases and J shed 5 bases, with 15 bases lying between them. Germline-derived CDR1 and CDR2 are SEHNR and FQNEAQ (reference sequence). CDR3 loop: CASSLSGVKGETQYF. The CDR3 DNA follows: TGTGCCAGCAGCTTATCCGGGGTAAAAGGGGAGACCCAGTACTTC. The entire variable domain, with the rest obtained from reference TRBV7-9 and TRBJ2-5, is as follows: DTGVSQNPRHKITKRGQNVTFRCDPISEHNRLYWYRQTLGQGPEFLTYFQNEAQLEKSRLLSDRFSAERPKGSFSTLEIQRTEQGDSAMYLCASSLSGVKGETQYFGPGTRLLVL.

V gene TRBV5-4 combines with J gene TRBJ1-2, with 9 bases fitting TRBD1. The ends lost 2 bases at V and 6 bases at J; junction bases unmatched: 5. The CDR3 loop spans 14 amino acids. Germline CDR1 SGHNT, CDR2 YYREEE (reference sequence). In nucleotides, the CDR3 is TGTGCCAGCAGCTTCCCGGGACAGGGACATGGCTACACCTTC. This translates into CASSFPGQGHGYTF.

The gene calls are TRBV10-3 and TRBJ2-5, with D perhaps TRBD2 (6 bases). The germline V gene encodes CDR1 ENHRY and CDR2 SYGVKD. Trimming took off 3 bases at V and 4 bases at J, with 15 bases between the two ends. This CDR3 region has 15 residues. The CDR3 loop reads CAISDPGVVAETQYF. In nucleotides, the CDR3 is TGTGCCATCAGTGATCCGGGAGTGGTGGCAGAGACCCAGTACTTC.

J is TRBJ1-1 and V is TRBV7-2; 12 bases agree with TRBD1. Germline CDR1 reads SGHTA; CDR2 reads FQGNSA. Unmatched junction bases numbered 7, after V lost 5 bases and J lost 0 bases. This CDR3 is 17 amino acids long. The CDR3 spells CASSLTGQGAVNTEAFF. Written as DNA, the CDR3 is TGTGCCAGCAGCCTCACGGGACAGGGGGCCGTGAACACTGAAGCTTTCTTT.

The J gene is TRBJ2-7, the V gene TRBV2; TRBD1 agrees at 7 bases. The CDR3 runs to 14 residues. Germline V gene data show CDR1 as SNHLY and CDR2 as FYNNEI. Trimming took 7 bases from V and 0 from J; bases not matched to a gene: 6. This chain's CDR3 is CASTRQGPSYEQYF. CDR3 nucleotides: TGTGCCAGCACTCGACAGGGTCCCTCCTACGAGCAGTACTTC.